Listed here are 4 T cell receptor beta chains from one sample, sequenced in a study of cytomegalovirus exposure and HLA in healthy donors. A multiplex PCR was run with 60 Vbeta primers and 13 Jbeta primers. Here immunoSEQ multiplex PCR was the method, and the copy in TCRdb shows in-frame clones only, minus some. The sample has around 150,000 clones; 60% to 80% are singletons. Sequencing input: PBMCs. These receptors were collected from a woman between 40 and 50 years old in good health and CMV-seronegative.

The chain employs TRBV2 and TRBJ1-5; 11 positions agree with TRBD1. The CDR3 is 18 amino acids. The germline CDR1 and CDR2 sequences are SNHLY and FYNNEI. The trim removed 5 bases at V and 0 bases at J, leaving 9 bases unmatched. DNA of the CDR3: TGTGCCAGCAGTACTCCGGGACAGGGGGATTATAGCAATCAGCCCCAGCATTTT. It specifies CASSTPGQGDYSNQPQHF.

The rearrangement links TRBV9 to TRBJ2-7; possible D gene TRBD2, 5 bases. The V gene lost 1 base and the J gene lost 3 bases, with 8 bases spanning the gap. Germline V CDR1 and CDR2: SGDLS, YYNGEE. The CDR3 runs to 13 residues. Here the CDR3 reads CASSVRAGYEQYF. In DNA, the CDR3 is TGTGCCAGCAGCGTAAGGGCGGGCTACGAGCAGTACTTC.

This chain joins TRBV29-1 and TRBJ2-5, with D perhaps matching TRBD2 (6 bases). The germline gives CDR1 SQVTM, CDR2 ANQGSEA. The CDR3 is made up of 16 amino acids. V was pared by 6 bases and J by 0 bases, with 20 bases between. As DNA, the CDR3 is TGCAGCGTCGACGGGGGAGCCACCTACTACCAAGAGACCCAGTACTTC. Amino acids: CSVDGGATYYQETQYF.

The rearrangement joins TRBV15 to TRBJ2-5; perhaps TRBD1 as D (5 bases). The CDR3 spans 14 residues. Germline CDR1 and CDR2: LNHNV and YYDKDF (reference sequence). The V and J ends lost 0 bases and 4 bases respectively, with 9 bases between them. CDR3 in amino acids: CATSRDGARETQYF. In DNA, the CDR3 is TGTGCCACCAGCAGAGATGGGGCCCGAGAGACCCAGTACTTC.